This TCR beta chain was found in a study of T cells in Graves' hyperthyroidism and ophthalmopathy. When ophthalmopathy did not progress within 18 months, Graves' hyperthyroidism was considered stable. Of note for this clonotype: No conserved phenylalanine or tryptophan is present at the end of the CDR3, so a read error is the likely explanation.

Amplification of TCR beta CDR3 regions used RNA as the template. Primed by the HTBI set, a first-round RT-PCR was run on the TCR CDR3. TCRdb re-called the multiplex PCR reads through MiXCR, storing one row per CDR3 protein. The table has under 650,000 distinct CDR3 sequences, 15% to 20% seen once. CDR1 and CDR2 (germline): LNHDA, SQIVND (reference sequence). Trimming took 6 bases from V and 4 from J; bases not matched to a gene: 7. The CDR3 sequence is 15 residues long. V and J are TRBV19 and TRBJ2-1; 9 positions match TRBD1. Source material: blood. This TCR derives from a woman between 25 and 40 years old with Graves' hyperthyroidism. In DNA form, the CDR3 reads TGTGCCAGTAGGCCAAGCGGACAGGGGTACAATGAGCAGTTCCTC. Translated, it gives CASRPSGQGYNEQFL.